The rows below give T cell receptor beta chains drawn from one sample of a study of blood T cells in healthy people across ages. Each CDR3 protein gets one entry after TCRdb re-called the 5' RACE reads with MiXCR. The data contain hundreds of thousands of distinct CDR3 sequences, less than 40% of them singletons. The sample was blood. All receptors come from a woman aged 80 or older in good health. CDR3s include the opening cysteine and the closing phenylalanine or tryptophan. The D gene is left open where the match is weak. Rows may omit the clone size; those that give it use once, few, many or a size class.

>TRBV20-1|-|-|TRBJ2-1
TGCAGTGCTATGGGGGGTACCTACAATGAGCAGTTCTTC
CSAMGGTYNEQFF
>TRBV18|-|many|TRBJ2-7
TGTGCCAGCTCCCTAGGGAACGAGCAGTACTTC
CASSLGNEQYF
>TRBV20-1|-|many|TRBJ2-3
TGCAGTGCCGAAGGTCAGCCTAGCACAGATACGCAGTATTTT
CSAEGQPSTDTQYF
>TRBV7-2|-|many|TRBJ1-1
TGTGCCAGCAGCAGAGACAGAGGTGGGGCTGAAGCTTTCTTT
CASSRDRGGAEAFF
>TRBV12-3/TRBV12-4|-|few|TRBJ2-7
TGTGCCTGCAGCCTATTGTCCGAGCAGTACTTC
CACSLLSEQYF
>TRBV5-1|-|-|TRBJ1-2
TGCGCCAGCAGCTGGAACAGTCAAAAGAAGGGCTACACCTTC
CASSWNSQKKGYTF
>TRBV5-1|-|-|TRBJ2-3
TGCGCCAGCAGCTTGGGACTTCCTGGAGATACGCAGTATTTT
CASSLGLPGDTQYF
>TRBV5-5|TRBD1|few|TRBJ1-1
TGTGCCAGCAGCTGGCCGGACAGGAAGGGTACCACTGAAGCTTTCTTT
CASSWPDRKGTTEAFF
>TRBV7-2|-|many|TRBJ1-5
TGTGCCAGCAGCTTAGCGCTCAATCAGCCCCAGCATTTT
CASSLALNQPQHF
>TRBV20-1|-|many|TRBJ2-7
TGCAGTGCTAGTTCAGTAGCCCGGGGCTACGAGCAGTACTTC
CSASSVARGYEQYF
>TRBV11-2|TRBD2|-|TRBJ2-1
TGTGCCAGCAGCTTAGCTACTAGCGGGGGCCTATTCTATGAGCAGTTCTTC
CASSLATSGGLFYEQFF
>TRBV2|TRBD1|many|TRBJ2-1
TGTGCCAGCAGTGAGTACCCCGGGACAGGTAGGAATGAGCAGTTCTTC
CASSEYPGTGRNEQFF
>TRBV6-2/TRBV6-3|TRBD2|-|TRBJ2-1
TGTGCCAGCAGGCGCGGGAGCTCCTACAATGAGCAGTTCTTC
CASRRGSSYNEQFF
>TRBV4-1|-|-|TRBJ2-7
TGCGCCAGCAGCCAGTTGACTGGAAGCTCCTACGAGCAGTACTTC
CASSQLTGSSYEQYF
>TRBV4-1|TRBD1|many|TRBJ2-7
TGCGCCAGCAGCCACAACGGTGGGAAGACAGGGGGCTTCTCCTACGAGCAGTACTTC
CASSHNGGKTGGFSYEQYF
>TRBV29-1|-|few|TRBJ2-7
TGCAGCGTTGAAGGGGGGACCTCCTACGAGCAGTACTTC
CSVEGGTSYEQYF
>TRBV12-3/TRBV12-4|TRBD1|-|TRBJ1-2
TGTGCCACCGACGACCTTATGGCAGGGGGCGTTGGCTATGGCTACACCTTC
CATDDLMAGGVGYGYTF
>TRBV20-1|-|many|TRBJ2-5
TGCAGTGCTAGAGATCGTCGGCCCGGGACCCCAGAGACCCAGTACTTC
CSARDRRPGTPETQYF
>TRBV27|-|many|TRBJ1-2
TGTGCCAGCAGCATGGGGGGCTATGGCTACACCTTC
CASSMGGYGYTF
>TRBV27|-|many|TRBJ2-3
TGTGCCAGCGGTCCGGGACTTTTAAGCACAGATACGCAGTATTTT
CASGPGLLSTDTQYF
>TRBV5-1|-|few|TRBJ2-5
TGCGCCAGCAGCTTGGAGGGGAACGGGGAGACCCAGTACTTC
CASSLEGNGETQYF
>TRBV4-3|-|many|TRBJ2-3
TGCGCCAGCAGCCAAGATTCAGGGGCCGGAACGCAGTATTTT
CASSQDSGAGTQYF
>TRBV6-5|-|many|TRBJ1-2
TGTGCCAGCTCATTTCAGGGGAGCGGCTACACCTTC
CASSFQGSGYTF
>TRBV12-3/TRBV12-4|-|many|TRBJ2-3
TGTGCCAGCACCCGGACGGGGGGCGTGGGAGATACGCAGTATTTT
CASTRTGGVGDTQYF
>TRBV12-5|TRBD2|many|TRBJ2-1
TGTGCTAGTGGTTTGGTACTCGGCGGGGGCTCCTACAATGAGCAGTTCTTC
CASGLVLGGGSYNEQFF
>TRBV11-2|-|-|TRBJ1-5
TGTGCCAGCAGCGTATTTAGCGATCAGCCCCAGCATTTT
CASSVFSDQPQHF
>TRBV5-1|TRBD2|-|TRBJ2-7
TGCGCCAGCAGCTCGCCTGAGCGGGGGGCCTACGAGCAGTACTTC
CASSSPERGAYEQYF
>TRBV19|TRBD2|few|TRBJ2-3
TGTGCCAGTAGCCGCGGGAGGGCGATGGGTACAGATACGCAGTATTTT
CASSRGRAMGTDTQYF
>TRBV15|-|many|TRBJ2-7
TGTGCCACCAGCAGTATCCACAGGGAGGGTTACGAGCAGTACTTC
CATSSIHREGYEQYF
>TRBV13|TRBD1|-|TRBJ2-3
TGTGCCAGCAGCCAATCATCCGGACAGGGGACAACAGATACGCAGTATTTT
CASSQSSGQGTTDTQYF
>TRBV21-1|-|many|TRBJ2-3
TGTGCCAGCAGCAGCTACTCGTTGGGGGCCACAGATACGCAGTATTTT
CASSSYSLGATDTQYF
>TRBV20-1|-|once|TRBJ1-2
TGCAGTCCCCTCCTAGGGGAGGACTATGGCTACACCTTC
CSPLLGEDYGYTF
>TRBV7-2|TRBD1|-|TRBJ2-1
TGTGCCAGCGGATTGTACCGGGACAGGGGGAATGAGCAGTTCTTC
CASGLYRDRGNEQFF
>TRBV20-1|-|-|TRBJ1-5
TGCAGTGCCGGGGAGGGAGGAAGGTTAAGAGATCAGCCCCAGCATTTT
CSAGEGGRLRDQPQHF
>TRBV29-1|-|many|TRBJ1-5
TGCAGCACCTCCACAGGGAATCAGCCCCAGCATTTT
CSTSTGNQPQHF
>TRBV20-1|-|once|TRBJ2-5
TGCAGTGCTCTCCGACTCACAGATGCGCAGTACTTC
CSALRLTDAQYF
>TRBV21-1|-|few|TRBJ1-2
TGTGCCAGCAGCAAAGGAGGGACCCTCTACACCTTC
CASSKGGTLYTF
>TRBV4-1|TRBD1|-|TRBJ2-7
TGCGCCAGCAGCCATCCCTCGACAGGGAACTCCTACGAGCAGTACTTC
CASSHPSTGNSYEQYF
>TRBV6-2/TRBV6-3|TRBD2|many|TRBJ2-3
TGTGCCAGCAGTTTCCGCCGGGCGGGGGGCGCAGATACGCAGTATTTT
CASSFRRAGGADTQYF
>TRBV7-8|-|many|TRBJ2-5
TGTGCCAGCAGCTTAGCGGAGCGGCAAGAGACCCAGTACTTC
CASSLAERQETQYF
>TRBV6-1|TRBD2|-|TRBJ2-3
TGTGCCAGCAGTACTTGGACCGGGGGGACGTCTACGCAGTATTTT
CASSTWTGGTSTQYF
>TRBV12-3/TRBV12-4|-|many|TRBJ2-1
TGTGCCAGCAGTTTGGAACAGCCGTACTCCCGGTTCTTC
CASSLEQPYSRFF
>TRBV7-2|-|once|TRBJ2-4
TGTGCCAGCAGCCCTGGGGGGGGGCCGCTAGCCAAAAACATTCAGTACTTC
CASSPGGGPLAKNIQYF
>TRBV9|-|-|TRBJ2-2
TGTGCCAGCAGCGTCAGGGCCCTGAACACCGGGGAGCTGTTTTTT
CASSVRALNTGELFF
>TRBV28|TRBD1|many|TRBJ2-7
TGTGCCAGCGCGGGACAGGGGTACTACGAGCAGTACTTC
CASAGQGYYEQYF
>TRBV7-9|-|-|TRBJ1-5
TGTGCCAGCAGCCATAATTGGGAGCCCAATCAGCCCCAGCATTTT
CASSHNWEPNQPQHF